A single sample gave rise to the 27 T cell receptor beta chains below, sequenced in a study of CD8 T cells in Susac syndrome. RNA, at about 0.45 to 1 ug, was reverse transcribed with random hexamers. In TCRdb, the immunoSEQ multiplex PCR reads were re-called with MiXCR into one record per CDR3 protein. This table holds some 210,000 distinct CDR3 sequences, approximately 94% found once. Sequencing was carried out using CD4+ T cells from PBMCs. These TCRs come from a human donor with Susac syndrome.

V is TRBV28 and J is TRBJ1-1; TRBD1 is a possible D gene (6 bases). The germline CDR1 and CDR2 sequences are MDHEN and SYDVKM. The CDR3 is 14 amino acids. V was clipped by 6 bases and J by 4 bases, with 15 bases between them. For the CDR3, the DNA is TGTGCCAGCAGAAAAGACCCAGGGGTCACTGAAGCTTTCTTT. It translates to CASRKDPGVTEAFF.

The J gene is TRBJ2-1, the V gene TRBV5-1; the D gene is possibly TRBD1 (6 bases). Germline V lookup: CDR1 SGHRS, CDR2 YFSETQ. There are 14 residues in the CDR3. The V gene lost 0 bases and the J gene lost 5 bases, with 9 bases spanning the gap. The CDR3 nucleotides are TGCGCCAGCAGCTTGGGACAGGACCACAATGAGCAGTTCTTC. Translating it yields CASSLGQDHNEQFF.

The rearrangement joins TRBV20-1 to TRBJ2-5; a possible D gene is TRBD1 (5 bases). This CDR3 has 11 residues. Germline CDR1 is DFQATT and CDR2 is SNEGSKA (reference sequence). V lost 5 bases, J lost 2 bases, and 6 bases lay in between. This chain's CDR3 is CSAQGQETQYF. The CDR3 DNA reads TGCAGTGCTCAGGGACAAGAGACCCAGTACTTC.

V is TRBV19 and J is TRBJ1-2, with D perhaps matching TRBD1 (5 bases). Germline V gene data show CDR1 as LNHDA and CDR2 as SQIVND (reference sequence). V was trimmed by 6 bases and J by 8 bases, leaving 16 bases between them. The CDR3 is made up of 13 amino acids. DNA of the CDR3: TGTGCCAGTAGCCAAGGAGGGGATTACGGCTACACCTTC. It translates to CASSQGGDYGYTF.

The chain employs TRBV27 and TRBJ1-5; TRBD1 matches 7 bases. V was pared by 6 bases and J by 2 bases, with 13 bases of the junction left unmatched. The CDR3 runs to 17 residues. The germline gives CDR1 MNHEY, CDR2 SMNVEV (reference sequence). The CDR3 reads CASSFRGGLGGNQPQHF. The CDR3 nucleotides read TGTGCCAGCAGCTTCAGGGGGGGCTTGGGTGGCAATCAGCCCCAGCATTTT.

V and J are TRBV7-2 and TRBJ1-2, with 9 bases matching TRBD1. The trim removed 4 bases at V and 4 bases at J, leaving 7 bases unmatched. Germline V gene sequence: CDR1 SGHTA, CDR2 FQGNSA. The CDR3 is made up of 15 amino acids. CDR3 nucleotide sequence: TGTGCCAGCAGCTCCTGGACAGGGGATATCTATGGCTACACCTTC. Translating it yields CASSSWTGDIYGYTF.

The count of this clonotype is one. The chain has TRBV4-3 and TRBJ1-2; possible D gene TRBD1, 6 bases. Germline V gene sequence: CDR1 LGHNA, CDR2 YSLEER. V was cut by 4 bases and J by 8 bases, with 14 bases left in between. The CDR3 length is 13 residues. CDR3 loop: CASSPSGAGGYTF. The CDR3 nucleotides are TGCGCCAGCAGCCCCTCGGGGGCTGGAGGCTACACCTTC.

The rearrangement uses TRBV28 and TRBJ1-2; a weak D match, TRBD1 (5 bases). CDR1 is MDHEN, CDR2 SYDVKM, per germline. V was clipped by 9 bases and J by 6 bases, with 11 bases between them. The CDR3 consists of 11 residues. CDR3 nucleotide sequence: TGTGCCAGTTGGAGGGGCAATGGCTACACCTTC. This codes for CASWRGNGYTF.

The CDR3 DNA follows: TGTGCCAGCAGTGAAGTAGCGGTCTCCTCCTACGAGCAGTACTTC. Translation: CASSEVAVSSYEQYF. The chain employs TRBV2 and TRBJ2-7; D might be TRBD2 (6 bases). The CDR3 loop spans 15 amino acids. V was cut by 1 base and J by 0 bases, with 10 bases left in between. Germline loops: CDR1 SNHLY, CDR2 FYNNEI. Full variable domain (rest looked up from reference TRBV2 and TRBJ2-7): EPEVTQTPSHQVTQMGQEVILRCVPISNHLYFYWYRQILGQKVEFLVSFYNNEISEKSEIFDDQFSVERPDGSNFTLKIRSTKLEDSAMYFCASSEVAVSSYEQYFGPGTRLTVT.

V and J are TRBV12-3 or TRBV12-4 and TRBJ1-4; 8 positions match TRBD1. Trimming at V came to 5 bases and at J to 6 bases, leaving 8 bases not matched to a gene. This CDR3 contains 15 residues. The CDR3, as DNA: TGTGCCAGCAGTCAAGGACAGGGTTCCGATGAAAAACTGTTTTTT. It is translated as CASSQGQGSDEKLFF.

J is TRBJ2-1 and V is TRBV5-4; 14 bases agree with TRBD2. Germline lookup yields CDR1 SGHNT and CDR2 YYREEE (reference sequence). The CDR3 is 18 amino acids. J gave up 5 bases and V 4 bases, and 11 bases lay outside the gene matches. The CDR3 loop is CASSQGLAGAGGHNEQFF. CDR3 in DNA: TGTGCCAGCAGCCAGGGACTAGCGGGGGCCGGGGGGCACAATGAGCAGTTCTTC.

The chain couples TRBV19 to TRBJ2-2; D may correspond to TRBD1 or TRBD2 (5 bases each). The germline CDR1 and CDR2 sequences are LNHDA and SQIVND (reference sequence). The length of the CDR3 is 16 residues. Trimming pared 4 bases from V and 0 bases from J, leaving 12 bases between. The CDR3 DNA reads TGTGCCAGTAGTAACCGGGACGGGACGAACACCGGGGAGCTGTTTTTT. Protein sequence: CASSNRDGTNTGELFF.

The V call is TRBV12-3 or TRBV12-4, the J call TRBJ1-5; D gene ambiguous. The CDR3 length is 14 residues. With 3 bases removed from V and 4 bases from J, the gap between germline ends came to 10 bases. The CDR3 loop reads CASSFDQKNQPQHF. CDR3 sequence (DNA): TGTGCCAGCAGTTTCGACCAGAAGAATCAGCCCCAGCATTTT.

The chain is built from TRBV2 and TRBJ1-1, with D unclear. Trimming removed 5 bases at V and 4 bases at J, with 14 bases between. Germline V gene lookup returns CDR1 SNHLY and CDR2 FYNNEI. The CDR3 length is 14 residues. CDR3 coding DNA: TGTGCCAGCAGTAGGCAGGCACCTTTCACTGAAGCTTTCTTT. This sequence encodes CASSRQAPFTEAFF.

CDR3 sequence reads: CSARVAGGYEQYF. CDR3 sequence (DNA): TGCAGTGCTAGGGTAGCGGGTGGGTACGAGCAGTACTTC. This chain connects TRBV20-1 to TRBJ2-7; 7 bases fit TRBD2. The CDR3 totals 13 residues. CDR1 is DFQATT, CDR2 SNEGSKA, per germline (reference sequence). Unmatched junction bases numbered 6, after V lost 3 bases and J lost 4 bases.

The chain employs TRBV2 and TRBJ2-3, with no clear D. With 3 bases removed from V and 5 bases from J, the gap between germline ends came to 15 bases. Germline values: CDR1 SNHLY, CDR2 FYNNEI. This CDR3 is 15 amino acids long. Written as DNA, the CDR3 is TGTGCCAGCAGTGAGTCTCAGGTTTCCGTAGATACGCAGTATTTT. Encoded protein: CASSESQVSVDTQYF.

This clonotype was detected only a few times. The chain joins TRBV9 to TRBJ1-3, with D unclear. This CDR3 is 14 amino acids long. CDR1 and CDR2 from the germline V gene are SGDLS and YYNGEE. The V and J ends lost 4 bases and 8 bases respectively, with 16 bases between them. The CDR3 here is CASSPSPPGDTIYF. CDR3 bases: TGTGCCAGCAGCCCCTCGCCGCCAGGAGACACCATATATTTT.

This chain uses TRBV6-5 with TRBJ1-1; D unresolved. The germline CDR1 and CDR2 sequences are MNHEY and SVGAGI. The CDR3 spans 14 residues. The CDR3 bases are TGTGTCTCCCGGGCCCACAGTGGAGTGACTGAAGCTTTCTTT. It is translated as CVSRAHSGVTEAFF.

The chain combines TRBV7-8 with TRBJ2-2, with TRBD2 identical over 9 bases. This CDR3 comprises 16 residues. V lost 1 base and J lost 5; bases outside the gene matches: 5. Germline V lookup: CDR1 SGHVS, CDR2 FQNEAQ. The CDR3: CASSLGGGASTGELFF. CDR3 DNA: TGTGCCAGCAGCTTAGGCGGGGGGGCGTCTACCGGGGAGCTGTTTTTT.

The rearrangement links TRBV30 to TRBJ1-1; D remains ambiguous. V gave up 3 bases and J gave up 3 bases, with 5 bases separating them. The CDR3 sequence is 11 residues long. Germline CDR1 is GTSNPN and CDR2 is SVGIG (reference sequence). CDR3 in amino acids: CAWSRYTEAFF. The CDR3 DNA sequence: TGTGCCTGGAGCCGTTACACTGAAGCTTTCTTT.

The V and J genes are TRBV20-1 and TRBJ1-1, with 7 bases identical to TRBD1. Trimming at V came to 3 bases and at J to 4 bases, leaving 11 bases not matched to a gene. CDR1 is DFQATT and CDR2 is SNEGSKA in the germline V gene (reference sequence). This CDR3 contains 15 residues. This CDR3 is CSARAGQTPSTEAFF. As DNA, the CDR3 is TGCAGTGCTAGGGCGGGACAGACACCATCCACTGAAGCTTTCTTT.

This chain uses TRBV9 with TRBJ1-4; no firm D call. V lost 0 bases and J 0 bases, leaving 6 bases between the germline ends. The CDR3 extends over 15 amino acids. Germline V gives CDR1 SGDLS, CDR2 YYNGEE. The CDR3, as DNA: TGTGCCAGCAGCGTAGGAGCTGCAACTAATGAAAAACTGTTTTTT. Translating it yields CASSVGAATNEKLFF.

V gene TRBV6-5 combines with J gene TRBJ2-7, with 9 bases that match TRBD1. V was pared by 0 bases and J by 5 bases, with 5 bases of the junction left unmatched. The V gene's germline CDR1 is MNHEY and CDR2 SVGAGI. The CDR3 is 15 amino acids. CDR3 protein: CASSYSMDRGNEQYF. The CDR3 DNA reads as TGTGCCAGCAGTTACTCGATGGACAGGGGCAACGAGCAGTACTTC.

The chain has TRBV6-5 and TRBJ1-6; D not resolved. Per the germline V gene, CDR1 is MNHEY and CDR2 is SVGAGI. CDR3 length: 14 residues. The V gene lost 5 bases and the J gene lost 10 bases, with 15 bases spanning the gap. The CDR3 bases are TGTGCCAGCAGTCCCCGGCCCAGCCAGTCACCCCTCCACTTT. Its translation: CASSPRPSQSPLHF.

Of note for this clonotype: One end of the junction fails to match germline, which may point to a read error. The genes are TRBV6-2 or TRBV6-3 and TRBJ1-6; D gene ambiguous. Germline CDR1 is MNHEY and CDR2 is SVGEGT. There are 14 residues in the CDR3. CDR3 region: CASSNSPDNSPLHF. The DNA for the CDR3 is TGTGCCAGCAGTAACTCACCGGATAATTCACCCCTCCACTTT.

CDR3 sequence: CASSQGVGGNQPQHF. CDR3 DNA sequence: TGCGCCAGCAGCCAAGGAGTAGGCGGCAATCAGCCCCAGCATTTT. The chain employs TRBV4-3 and TRBJ1-5; D not resolved. This CDR3 has 15 residues. CDR1 is LGHNA and CDR2 is YSLEER in the germline V gene. V lost 1 base and J lost 2, with 9 bases in between.

The chain employs TRBV4-3 and TRBJ1-6; tentatively, D is TRBD1 (6 bases). This CDR3 spans 16 amino acids. V was clipped by 0 bases and J by 10 bases, with 16 bases between them. Germline V lookup: CDR1 LGHNA, CDR2 YSLEER. As DNA, the CDR3 is TGCGCCAGCAGCCAAGAGGCTGGGGGCCAGGGGTCACCCCTCCACTTT. It codes for CASSQEAGGQGSPLHF.